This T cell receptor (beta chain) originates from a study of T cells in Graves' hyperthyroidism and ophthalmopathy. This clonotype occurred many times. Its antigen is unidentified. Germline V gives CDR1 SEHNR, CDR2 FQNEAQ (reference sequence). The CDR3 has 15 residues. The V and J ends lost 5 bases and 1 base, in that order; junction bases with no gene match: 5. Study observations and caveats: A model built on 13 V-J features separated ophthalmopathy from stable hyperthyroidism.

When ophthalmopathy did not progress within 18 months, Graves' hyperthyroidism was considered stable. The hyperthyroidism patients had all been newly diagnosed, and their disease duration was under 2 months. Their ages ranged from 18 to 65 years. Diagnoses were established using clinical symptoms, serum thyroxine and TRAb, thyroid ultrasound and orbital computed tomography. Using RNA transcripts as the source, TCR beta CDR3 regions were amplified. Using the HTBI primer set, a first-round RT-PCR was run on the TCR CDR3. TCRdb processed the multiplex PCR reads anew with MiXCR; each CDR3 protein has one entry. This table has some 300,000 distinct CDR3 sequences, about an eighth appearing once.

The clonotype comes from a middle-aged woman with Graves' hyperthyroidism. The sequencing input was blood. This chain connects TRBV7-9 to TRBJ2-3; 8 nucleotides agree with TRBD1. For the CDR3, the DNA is TGTGCCAGCAGCATAACAGGGGGAGGCACAGATACGCAGTATTTT. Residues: CASSITGGGTDTQYF. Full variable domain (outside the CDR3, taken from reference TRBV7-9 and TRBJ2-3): DTGVSQNPRHKITKRGQNVTFRCDPISEHNRLYWYRQTLGQGPEFLTYFQNEAQLEKSRLLSDRFSAERPKGSFSTLEIQRTEQGDSAMYLCASSITGGGTDTQYFGPGTRLTVL.